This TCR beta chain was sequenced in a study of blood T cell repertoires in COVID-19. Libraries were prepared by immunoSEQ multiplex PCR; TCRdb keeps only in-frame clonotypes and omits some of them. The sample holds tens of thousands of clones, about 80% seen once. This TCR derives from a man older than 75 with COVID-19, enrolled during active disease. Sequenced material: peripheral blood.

CDR3 coding DNA: TGCGCCAGCAGTCAATGGGAAAGGGGCTACAATGAGCAGTTCTTC. Protein: CASSQWERGYNEQFF. This chain joins TRBV23-1 and TRBJ2-1; a weak D match, TRBD1 (5 bases). TRBV23-1 has ORF status, its function being uncertain. CDR3 length: 15 residues. Trimming left V 1 base short and J 3 bases short, with 10 bases between.